This TCR beta chain was recorded in a study of blood T cell repertoires in COVID-19. Overall study context: COVID-19 samples from acute and convalescent phases originated in the United States, Italy and Spain. The analysed material was cDNA or gDNA that came from T cells, B-cell-depleted T cells, or PBMCs.

This table comes from immunoSEQ multiplex PCR, and its TCRdb copy is limited to in-frame clones, with some not included. The sample gives some 65,000 clones, just over 85% of which show up once; about 18% is in the top ten. This CDR3 contains 13 residues. V gave up 2 bases and J gave up 7 bases, with 9 bases separating them. CDR1 is SGHTA, CDR2 FQGNSA, per germline. The TCR comes from a woman older than 75 with active COVID-19. The sample comprised peripheral blood. The chain carries TRBV7-2 and TRBJ1-5; unclear D gene. CDR3 sequence reads: CASSLREGQPQHF. CDR3 nucleotide sequence: TGTGCCAGCAGCTTAAGGGAGGGCCAGCCCCAGCATTTT.